The rows below give T cell receptor beta chains drawn from one sample of a study of shared clonotypes between healthy human individuals. The data were produced by immunoSEQ multiplex PCR, yet TCRdb's version contains in-frame clones alone and is incomplete. The sample lists roughly 110,000 clones; approximately 70% were seen once. Sequencing was done on a sample of memory CD8+ T cells sorted from blood. The receptors shown here come from a woman in her twenties or thirties in good health. The CDR3 runs from the conserved cysteine through the conserved F or W. D genes are given only for firm matches. Some rows have no size entry. The others give once, few or many, or a class for an expanded clone.

TGTGCCAGCAGTGGACTGAGCTCCTACAATGAGCAGTTCTTC	CASSGLSSYNEQFF	TRBV27	TRBJ2-1	NA	NA
TGTGCCAGCAGCTTAGAATGGGCAGGGGGGAGCACAGATACGCAGTATTTT	CASSLEWAGGSTDTQYF	TRBV7-1	TRBJ2-3	NA	NA
TGCGCCAGCAGCTTGGCAAAGATGAACACTGAAGCTTTCTTT	CASSLAKMNTEAFF	TRBV5-1	TRBJ1-1	NA	NA
TGTGCCAGCAGCTTAGGTCCTCAAGGGTCCTACGAGCAGTACTTC	CASSLGPQGSYEQYF	TRBV7-8	TRBJ2-7	NA	NA
TGTGCCAGCAGTACCTCCCCCAGGGGGGACACTGAAGCTTTCTTT	CASSTSPRGDTEAFF	TRBV6-6	TRBJ1-1	NA	TRBD1
TGTGCCAGCAGATCCGGAGGGCCTGGCACAGATACGCAGTATTTT	CASRSGGPGTDTQYF	TRBV6-6	TRBJ2-3	NA	NA
TGTGCCAGCAGTTTAGGGAGGGGGAGACAAGAGACCCAGTACTTC	CASSLGRGRQETQYF	TRBV28	TRBJ2-5	NA	NA
TGCAGCGTAGGGACAGGGGATGGCTACACCTTC	CSVGTGDGYTF	TRBV29-1	TRBJ1-2	NA	TRBD1
TGTGCCAGCAGTTTATCGGGATACAATGAGCAGTTCTTC	CASSLSGYNEQFF	TRBV28	TRBJ2-1	NA	NA
TGTGCCAGCAGTTTCTCCGGGGGGGTGGAGACCCAGTACTTC	CASSFSGGVETQYF	TRBV27	TRBJ2-5	NA	TRBD2
TGCGCCAGCAGCTTGGAACAGGGCCGGTCCTACGAGCAGTACTTC	CASSLEQGRSYEQYF	TRBV5-1	TRBJ2-7	NA	NA
TGTGCCAGCAGCCCCCGCCAAGGGACTCGCTGGGAGCAGTACTTC	CASSPRQGTRWEQYF	TRBV11-1	TRBJ2-7	once	NA
TGTGCCAGCAGCTTGAACACTCGTTCCTACGAGCAGTACTTC	CASSLNTRSYEQYF	TRBV7-2	TRBJ2-7	NA	NA
TGTGCCAGCAGAGGACTAGCAGGCCTCAATGAGCAGTTCTTC	CASRGLAGLNEQFF	TRBV2	TRBJ2-1	few	TRBD2
TGTGCCAGCAGCCAAAGACTAGAATCCCCTCGAGAGCAGTACTTC	CASSQRLESPREQYF	TRBV6-1	TRBJ2-7	few	NA
TGTGCCAGCAGTTTCCACTACGAGCAGTACTTC	CASSFHYEQYF	TRBV28	TRBJ2-7	NA	NA
TGTGCCAGCAGCGAGTCGGCGTCTGGCTACGAGCAGTACTTC	CASSESASGYEQYF	TRBV9	TRBJ2-7	NA	NA
TGTGCCAGTAGTATGGTAACAGGGCTACCTATTGAGCAGTACTTC	CASSMVTGLPIEQYF	TRBV19	TRBJ2-7	NA	NA
TGTGCCAGCAGCTCAGAGTGGGAGGGCTACTACGAGCAGTACTTC	CASSSEWEGYYEQYF	TRBV7-9	TRBJ2-7	NA	TRBD2
TGTGCCAGCAAGGCAGGTCCCCTTTCCCATCAGCCCCAGCATTTT	CASKAGPLSHQPQHF	TRBV7-2	TRBJ1-5	NA	NA
TGTGCCTGGAGTGTACTCTGGGAATCTGGGGCCAACGTCCTGACTTTC	CAWSVLWESGANVLTF	TRBV30	TRBJ2-6	NA	NA
TGTGCCAGCTCACCTCGCGAGTCAGGGGGCATTAGCTACACCTTC	CASSPRESGGISYTF	TRBV18	TRBJ1-2	NA	TRBD1
TGTGCCAGCAGCGGGCCTGGGACAGGGGGTACAGAGACCCAGTACTTC	CASSGPGTGGTETQYF	TRBV7-9	TRBJ2-5	NA	TRBD1
TGTGCCGTCGATAGCGGGAGAACCTACGAGCAGTACTTC	CAVDSGRTYEQYF	TRBV10-3	TRBJ2-7	few	TRBD2
TGTGCCAGTAGTATATGGTCAGGGGGCAATCAGCCCCAGCATTTT	CASSIWSGGNQPQHF	TRBV19	TRBJ1-5	NA	NA
TGTGCCAGCACCCCTTTTGCGGGACAGGTTCCGGGGACTGAAGCTTTCTTT	CASTPFAGQVPGTEAFF	TRBV7-2	TRBJ1-1	NA	TRBD1
TGTGCCAGCAGCCCCTACGGGAACTACGAGCAGTACTTC	CASSPYGNYEQYF	TRBV7-9	TRBJ2-7	NA	NA
TGTGCCAGCAGTTACTTCGCAGTCTATCAGCCCCAGCATTTT	CASSYFAVYQPQHF	TRBV6-5	TRBJ1-5	NA	NA
TGCGCCAGCAGCATCATGGGGCAGGGCGGAAAACTGTTTTTT	CASSIMGQGGKLFF	TRBV4-1	TRBJ1-4	NA	NA
TGTGCCAGCAGTTCCTCTACAGGGGGCCTTTACGAGCAGTACTTC	CASSSSTGGLYEQYF	TRBV28	TRBJ2-7	NA	TRBD1
TGTGCCAGCAGCCCTCGGCCAGGGGGATGGGCTTTCTTT	CASSPRPGGWAFF	TRBV27	TRBJ1-1	many	TRBD1
TGTGCCAGCAGCTTGGTCTCGTTTGGACAGGGAAGGGAAGCTTTCTTT	CASSLVSFGQGREAFF	TRBV5-5	TRBJ1-1	NA	TRBD1
TGTGCCAGCAGCTTGTACAGTTCCTACGAGCAGTACTTC	CASSLYSSYEQYF	TRBV5-6	TRBJ2-7	NA	NA
TGTGCCAGCAGTCGACTAGCGGGAGTCAATGAGCAGTTCTTC	CASSRLAGVNEQFF	TRBV2	TRBJ2-1	few	TRBD2
TGTGCCAGTAGCATGACCAGGCCGGGGAGCTATGGCTACACCTTC	CASSMTRPGSYGYTF	TRBV19	TRBJ1-2	NA	NA
TGTGCCAGCAGTTTATCTGAGGGGTTCTATGGCTACACCTTC	CASSLSEGFYGYTF	TRBV27	TRBJ1-2	NA	NA
TGCAGCGCCGGGACAGGGGAATACGCCGAGCAGTACTTC	CSAGTGEYAEQYF	TRBV29-1	TRBJ2-7	NA	TRBD1
TGTGCCAGCAGTGGCGGACAGGGGTTTCGGCCCTACAATGAGCAGTTCTTC	CASSGGQGFRPYNEQFF	TRBV25-1	TRBJ2-1	NA	TRBD1
TGTGCCAGCAGCTTACTAGCGGGGGACCCCGCTGAGCAGTTCTTC	CASSLLAGDPAEQFF	TRBV11-2	TRBJ2-1	NA	TRBD2
TGTGCCAGCAGCTTAGGCCGGGACGTCTCCTACGAGCAGTACTTC	CASSLGRDVSYEQYF	TRBV7-9	TRBJ2-7	NA	NA
TGTGCCAGCAGAATAGCGGGAGACTACGAGCAGTACTTC	CASRIAGDYEQYF	TRBV28	TRBJ2-7	NA	TRBD2
TGTGCCAGCAGCCCGCAGCCCCAGGGTAGCTCCTCCTACGAGCAGTACTTC	CASSPQPQGSSSYEQYF	TRBV9	TRBJ2-7	NA	NA